This T cell receptor (beta chain) originates from a study of vaccination and CD4 T cells after COVID-19. The overall study: Recovered patients in the cohort numbered six men and four women, two of them Hispanic.

Broader study findings: Recorded median SARS-CoV-2-reactive clonotype numbers increased from about 20 to 38 without reaching significance.

Worth noting for this clonotype: Its antigen is unknown.

CDR3 length equals 14 residues. The V end lost 5 bases, the J end lost 0 bases, and 8 bases lay between the germline ends. CDR1 and CDR2 (germline): SGHVS, FNYEAQ. Treatment given: roughly ten-day PBMC culture with coronavirus spike peptide pools or control peptides (ViraFEST assay). Peptide-pool expansion of antigen-specific T cells preceded TCR sequencing in ViraFEST. Cultured CD4+ T cell DNA was sequenced using the Oncomine TCR Beta short-read assay. One entry per CDR3 protein results from TCRdb running MiXCR on the PCR reads. The data hold under 25,000 distinct CDR3 sequences, with about 40% observed a single time.

This sequence joins TRBV7-6 and TRBJ2-1, with D perhaps TRBD2 (6 bases). This TCR was sampled from a human donor who had recovered from COVID-19. The specimen sequenced was CD4+ T cells from blood, cultured in vitro. The CDR3 DNA reads as TGTGCCAGCAGCCTGACTAGCTCCTACAATGAGCAGTTCTTC. It encodes CASSLTSSYNEQFF. Variable domain in full (rest from reference TRBV7-6 and TRBJ2-1): GAGVSQSPRYKVTKRGQDVALRCDPISGHVSLYWYRQALGQGPEFLTYFNYEAQQDKSGLPNDRFSAERPEGSISTLTIQRTEQRDSAMYRCASSLTSSYNEQFFGPGTRLTVL.